This section outlines one TCR beta chain sequence together with its context. Which antigen it targets is not known. No per-base quality is available; no much larger clone lies one base away. Using the deep immunoSEQ assay, TCR CDR3 regions were amplified from genomic DNA by multiplex PCR. Genomic DNA extracted from each cell subset was distributed evenly over all wells of several immunoSEQ 96-well plates, and each plate served as one replicate. Each replicate PCR for sorted subsets received roughly 200 ng genomic DNA, equal to some 32,000 T cell genomes. Purified libraries were measured with a Qubit 3.0 fluorometer, size-checked on a Bioanalyzer 2100, and measured again with the KAPA Library Quantification kit. Every immunoSEQ 96-well plate was sequenced on a separate single-read 150-cycle Illumina NextSeq 550 flow cell. Processing in the source paper ran as follows. Because the immunoSEQ output included only junctional sequences and no quality scores, the filtering could not be the same as the filtering used for full-length reads. To assign V/J genes and CDR3, sequences were annotated using PyIR, a Python wrapper for IgBLAST v1.9, with IMGT germline references. Reads with weak V/J assignments (E-value above 1e-6), missing CDR3, stop codons, out-of-frame junctions, or ambiguous translated residues were removed. V3J clonotypes were defined as sequences sharing an identical inferred V gene, J gene, and CDR3 amino acid sequence. The percentage overlap between two repertoires was calculated by dividing the number of shared unique clonotypes by the size of the smaller repertoire. Richness of each repertoire was evaluated using RTK rarefaction, the Chao1 estimator, and Recon v2.1 estimates of unobserved clonotypes. OLGA was used to compute generation probabilities for all TCRbeta clonotypes that the gDNA method yielded from a handful of donors. Not all clones reach the TCRdb copy of this immuneACCESS table, which keeps in-frame sequences only. Checked studies attribute under half of the gap to unresolved V genes and leave the rest unexplained. D and trimming were read from the DNA, whereas the V and J calls and clone size are those reported in that table. Present in this sample are around 2,000,000 clones, more than 85% of which were seen just once. Jointly, the top ten make up about 1.8% of the sample.

This sample is drawn from a study of shared clonotypes between healthy human individuals (TCRdb year 2020). For the study in its entirety: The cohort comprised two women and a few men aged 18 to 49 years. For each donor, CD4 naive and CD4 memory were each run on three plates, CD8 naive on two plates, and CD8 memory on one plate. To estimate repertoire size and how much clonotypes are shared between individuals, the study performed deep sequencing of blood TCR repertoires from five healthy adults. Libraries were prepared and TCR repertoires were sequenced by different laboratories using diverse techniques, in order to increase sequencing depth and limit assay-specific biases. Between about 0.85 and 8.9 billion PBMCs per donor were obtained by leukapheresis.

The study at large found these results: Because the study included a small number of donors, the genetic and exposure-history diversity represented was limited. Sampling was restricted to blood, and TCR repertoires in tissue are likely to differ from TCR repertoires in blood. Compared with non-shared clonotypes, the clonotypes found in all four sorted-subset donors had higher generation probabilities. Across a handful of donors, approximately 4.6% of naive CD4, 3.5% of naive CD8, 2% to 2.5% of memory CD4, and roughly 0.4% of memory CD8 clonotypes were shared. Rarefaction of sorted-subset datasets indicated incomplete sequencing despite the large sequencing depth. Based on pairwise subsampling, the degree of clonotype sharing among donors was expected to be affected by sequencing depth. Larger estimated clonotype richness was generally found for naive subsets than for memory subsets.

For the CD8 naive samples, CD45RO-negative cells were positively selected for CCR7, yielding a CD45RA+CCR7+ population from which TemRA cells were excluded. Healthy HIV-negative adults with no recently reported acute infections or vaccinations were included as donors. All donors were Caucasian adults living in Nashville, Tennessee, USA. Blood was collected by leukapheresis, and PBMCs were isolated by Ficoll-Histopaque density gradient centrifugation and then cryopreserved in liquid nitrogen vapor phase. Purity and quantity of every magnetically sorted T cell population were checked by analytical flow cytometry. Genomic DNA was isolated from every sorted fraction and measured by UV absorbance on a Nanodrop 2000c. The V end loses 3 bases and the J end loses 3 bases, and a stretch of 10 bases separates them. Via the germline V gene, CDR1 is SGHDT and CDR2 YYEEEE. Reading from cysteine to phenylalanine, the CDR3 counts 14 amino acids. Only the CDR3 region is kept as DNA, spanning 42 bases read in frame from base 1.

The sequence was obtained from a young man in good health. Some clones in this sample may be carry-over from other donors' samples. Sequencing was carried out using naive CD8+ T cells from PBMCs. The cell subset or site label corresponds to: CD45RA+CCR7+. The sequence is built from TRBV5-6 and TRBJ2-1, with the D gene uncertain. The nucleotide sequence is given as TGTGCCAGCAGCTATGCTCGGAGCTACAATGAGCAGTTCTTC. Its protein is CASSYARSYNEQFF.